Presented here are 29 T cell receptor beta chains from one specimen sequenced in a study of patients and donors after allogeneic stem cell transplantation. Via MiXCR, TCRdb re-called the RT-PCR reads, giving one row per CDR3 protein. The sample records more than 150,000 distinct CDR3 sequences, 40% to 45% being singletons. Material: blood, either unsorted or a sorted T cell fraction (not recorded which). Receptors originate from a human donor who was either an allogeneic HSCT recipient or a stem cell or donor lymphocyte infusion donor (not recorded which). It is not recorded whose cells these are; they may come from a transplant donor.

V and J are TRBV28 and TRBJ2-2; the D gene could be TRBD1 or TRBD2 (5 bases each). The CDR3 length is 15 residues. Germline CDR1 is MDHEN and CDR2 is SYDVKM. The V gene lost 2 bases and the J gene lost 5 bases, with 12 bases spanning the gap. CDR3: CASSLPGPGTGELFF. The CDR3 nucleotides are TGTGCCAGCAGTTTACCGGGGCCAGGGACCGGGGAGCTGTTTTTT.

In this sample, this clonotype turned up a few times. This sequence joins TRBV29-1 and TRBJ1-5; D ambiguous. The CDR3 is made up of 14 amino acids. The germline gives CDR1 SQVTM, CDR2 ANQGSEA. The germline V and J ends were trimmed by 6 bases and 4 bases, with 16 bases remaining between them. The CDR3 DNA follows: TGCAGCGTGCTTGGTCCTGGGGTGAATCAGCCCCAGCATTTT. It codes for CSVLGPGVNQPQHF.

The J gene is TRBJ1-1, the V gene TRBV12-3 or TRBV12-4, with D maybe TRBD1 (6 bases). Between the trimmed V and J ends, which lost 3 bases and 3 bases, there was a span of 11 bases. The CDR3 sequence is 14 residues long. This CDR3 is CASSLTGEHTEAFF. CDR3 DNA sequence: TGTGCCAGCAGTTTGACAGGAGAGCACACTGAAGCTTTCTTT.

This sequence joins TRBV7-9 and TRBJ1-3; possible D gene TRBD1, 6 bases. The germline V gene encodes CDR1 SEHNR and CDR2 FQNEAQ (reference sequence). The CDR3 covers 16 residues. V dropped 7 bases and J dropped 2 bases, with 18 bases sitting between them. The CDR3 coding sequence is TGTGCCAGCATTCCAGGGGCCGGGGGCCCTGGAAACACCATATATTTT. This gives the protein CASIPGAGGPGNTIYF.

V and J are TRBV29-1 and TRBJ2-7; D call uncertain. The germline V and J ends were trimmed by 7 bases and 2 bases, with 12 bases remaining between them. Germline-derived CDR1 and CDR2 are SQVTM and ANQGSEA. The CDR3 is 12 amino acids. The CDR3 protein is CSARTPAYEQYF. The CDR3 bases are TGCAGCGCCAGGACCCCGGCCTACGAGCAGTACTTC.

In its sample, this clonotype was seen a few times. This chain uses TRBV12-3 or TRBV12-4 with TRBJ1-3; tentatively, D is TRBD1 (5 bases). Trimming took off 5 bases at V and 3 bases at J, with 26 bases between the two ends. This CDR3 is built from 19 residues. DNA for the CDR3: TGTGCCAGCAGTCCCACGGTCCCATCAGGGAACTTTCTTGGAAACACCATATATTTT. Translated, it gives CASSPTVPSGNFLGNTIYF.

J is TRBJ1-1 and V is TRBV20-1; D not resolved. Trimming pared 1 base from V and 1 base from J, leaving 10 bases between. CDR3 length: 14 residues. Germline CDR1 DFQATT, CDR2 SNEGSKA (reference sequence). CDR3 region: CSARVEGTNTEAFF. The CDR3 bases are TGCAGTGCTAGAGTAGAGGGAACGAACACTGAAGCTTTCTTT.

This clonotype has only a few counts. The chain joins TRBV27 to TRBJ1-1, with D tentatively TRBD1 (6 bases). Germline V gene lookup returns CDR1 MNHEY and CDR2 SMNVEV (reference sequence). V was clipped by 4 bases and J by 1 base, with 10 bases between them. The CDR3 covers 14 residues. CDR3 in amino acids: CASSSPDRNTEAFF. The DNA for the CDR3 is TGTGCCAGCAGTTCCCCGGACAGGAACACTGAAGCTTTCTTT.

This clonotype occurred a few times. The rearrangement links TRBV12-3 or TRBV12-4 to TRBJ1-1; unclear D gene. This CDR3 is built from 11 residues. With 4 bases removed from V and 6 bases from J, the gap between germline ends came to 6 bases. The CDR3 here is CASSSSAEAFF. DNA of the CDR3: TGTGCCAGCAGTTCTTCAGCTGAAGCTTTCTTT.

The rearrangement uses TRBV21-1 and TRBJ1-5. TRBV21-1 is a pseudogene segment. The CDR3 is 12 amino acids. Written as DNA, the CDR3 is TGTGCCAGCAGCAAAGCCCGTCAGCCCCAGCATTTT. It codes for CASSKARQPQHF.

The chain combines TRBV12-3 or TRBV12-4 with TRBJ2-2; TRBD2 aligns across 9 bases. The CDR3 loop spans 20 amino acids. Trimming took 1 base from V and 4 from J; bases not matched to a gene: 16. The CDR3 loop is CASSLGLAAYALPGTGELFF. The DNA of the CDR3 is TGTGCCAGCAGTTTAGGACTAGCGGCATACGCCCTCCCGGGCACCGGGGAGCTGTTTTTT.

The V call is TRBV7-3, the J call TRBJ2-1, with a tentative D call TRBD2 (6 bases). The germline CDR1 and CDR2 sequences are SGHTA and FQGTGA. This CDR3 is built from 15 residues. Trimming removed 1 base from V and 4 bases from J, with 11 bases in between. The CDR3 bases are TGTGCCAGCAGCTTAAGTGGCGGGACGTACAATGAGCAGTTCTTC. Translation: CASSLSGGTYNEQFF.

This clonotype was seen at least ten times. The chain employs TRBV12-3 or TRBV12-4 and TRBJ1-3; 8 bases are a match to TRBD1. V trimming: 6 bases; J trimming: 12 bases; junction bases outside the gene matches: 10. The CDR3 loop spans 13 amino acids. The CDR3 is CASSRTGLRIIYF. The DNA for the CDR3 is TGTGCCAGCAGCCGGACAGGGCTCAGGATCATATATTTT.

J is TRBJ1-2 and V is TRBV2; possibly TRBD1 for D (6 bases). The length of the CDR3 is 13 residues. CDR1 is SNHLY and CDR2 is FYNNEI in the germline V gene. Trimming pared 7 bases from V and 7 bases from J, leaving 16 bases between. The CDR3 nucleotides are TGTGCCAGCACAATTAGACAGGCCTCTGGCTACACCTTC. The encoded protein is CASTIRQASGYTF.

V and J are TRBV25-1 and TRBJ2-2; possibly TRBD1 or TRBD2 for D (5 bases each). The germline V gene has CDR1 MGHDK and CDR2 SYGVNS. The CDR3 length is 15 residues. V lost 6 bases to trimming and J lost 0 bases, with 11 bases between them. The CDR3 protein is CASRGVGPNTGELFF. The CDR3 DNA is TGTGCCAGCAGGGGGGTTGGGCCGAACACCGGGGAGCTGTTTTTT.

The CDR3 sequence: CSVGGTKNIQYF. The CDR3 region has the DNA TGCAGCGTGGGTGGGACTAAAAACATTCAGTACTTC. V usage is TRBV29-1 and J usage is TRBJ2-4; D is perhaps TRBD2 (6 bases). Between the trimmed V and J ends, which lost 6 bases and 4 bases, there was a span of 10 bases. CDR1 and CDR2 (germline): SQVTM, ANQGSEA. The CDR3 is 12 amino acids.

V gene TRBV7-2 combines with J gene TRBJ2-4; 8 bases are a match to TRBD2. Trimming cost V 8 bases and J 7 bases; bases outside gene matches: 13. Germline V gene data show CDR1 as SGHTA and CDR2 as FQGNSA. This CDR3 is built from 15 residues. CDR3 coding DNA: TGTGCCAGCCCGGAGAGAGCGGGAGTCGGTAACATTCAGTACTTC. Its translation is CASPERAGVGNIQYF. Using reference TRBV7-2 and TRBJ2-4 for the parts outside the CDR3, the full variable domain is GAGVSQSPSNKVTEKGKDVELRCDPISGHTALYWYRQSLGQGLEFLIYFQGNSAPDKSGLPSDRFSAERTGGSVSTLTIQRTQQEDSAVYLCASPERAGVGNIQYFGAGTRLSVL.

In its sample, this clonotype was seen a few times. J is TRBJ1-3 and V is TRBV7-9; D gene ambiguous. The V end was cut by 1 base, the J end by 9 bases, with 10 bases between. The germline V gene has CDR1 SEHNR and CDR2 FQNEAQ (reference sequence). CDR3 length equals 13 residues. This CDR3 reads CASSLGREGTIYF. In nucleotides, the CDR3 is TGTGCCAGCAGCTTAGGACGCGAGGGCACCATATATTTT.

This sequence joins TRBV2 and TRBJ2-1; D call uncertain. The V end was cut by 7 bases, the J end by 0 bases, with 10 bases between. Germline values: CDR1 SNHLY, CDR2 FYNNEI. CDR3 length equals 14 residues. CDR3 DNA: TGTGCCAGCAACACCGAGGACTCCTACAATGAGCAGTTCTTC. As protein: CASNTEDSYNEQFF.

This clonotype was seen more than once but under ten times. This chain links TRBV18 with TRBJ1-1; no clear D. CDR3 length equals 18 residues. The germline gives CDR1 KGHSH, CDR2 LQKENI. Trimming shortened V by 0 bases and J by 0 bases, and 17 bases separated the two germline ends. The CDR3 reads CASSPPVGEEYMNTEAFF. CDR3 in DNA: TGTGCCAGCTCACCACCGGTCGGAGAAGAATACATGAACACTGAAGCTTTCTTT. The full variable domain, rest sourced from reference TRBV18 and TRBJ1-1, is NAGVMQNPRHLVRRRGQEARLRCSPMKGHSHVYWYRQLPEEGLKFMVYLQKENIIDESGMPKERFSAEFPKEGPSILRIQQVVRGDSAAYFCASSPPVGEEYMNTEAFFGQGTRLTVV.

The chain recombines TRBV6-2 or TRBV6-3 with TRBJ1-1, with D possibly matching TRBD1 (5 bases). V was clipped by 5 bases and J by 4 bases, with 11 bases between them. The CDR3 has 13 amino acids. CDR1 MNHEY and CDR2 SVGEGT come from the germline V gene. The CDR3 spells CASSDLRGTEAFF. CDR3 bases: TGTGCCAGCAGTGACCTTAGGGGCACTGAAGCTTTCTTT.

The chain couples TRBV6-6 to TRBJ1-6; D is possibly TRBD1 (5 bases). Deletions cut 10 bases from V and 8 bases from J, with 27 bases between. The CDR3 length is 17 residues. The germline gives CDR1 MNHNY, CDR2 SVGAGI (reference sequence). The DNA for the CDR3 is TGTGCCACCACTATTCAGGGATTTGGGCCTTCTGATTCACCCCTCCACTTT. Translated: CATTIQGFGPSDSPLHF.

This clonotype has more than one count but fewer than ten. At one end the junction does not follow the germline gene, possibly because of a read error. The chain joins TRBV7-6 to TRBJ1-5; D gene ambiguous. Germline V lookup: CDR1 SGHVS, CDR2 FNYEAQ. This CDR3 is 13 amino acids long. This chain's CDR3 is CASSLGGGQAQHF. For the CDR3, the DNA is TGTGCCAGCAGCTTGGGAGGCGGTCAGGCCCAGCATTTT.

In DNA, the CDR3 is TGTGCCAGCAGACAGGGGGGATATAACTATGGCTACACCTTC. Its protein is CASRQGGYNYGYTF. This chain joins TRBV27 and TRBJ1-2, with 8 bases matching TRBD1. Germline V lookup: CDR1 MNHEY, CDR2 SMNVEV (reference sequence). The CDR3 has 14 residues. Trimming removed 6 bases from V and 1 base from J; junction bases left unmatched: 4.

The chain employs TRBV12-3 or TRBV12-4 and TRBJ2-1; 10 nucleotides line up with TRBD2. The trim removed 7 bases at V and 4 bases at J, leaving 7 bases unmatched. The CDR3 consists of 15 residues. CDR3 sequence reads: CASNLAGAVYNEQFF. The DNA of the CDR3 is TGTGCCAGCAACCTAGCGGGAGCGGTATACAATGAGCAGTTCTTC.

This clonotype was counted between two and nine times. CDR3 DNA: TGTGCCAGCAGGGGACAGGGGTCTGAAGCTTTCTTT. This gives the protein CASRGQGSEAFF. The V call is TRBV7-9, the J call TRBJ1-1, with 10 bases that match TRBD1. The CDR3 has 12 amino acids. With V trimmed by 6 bases and J by 6 bases, 1 base remained unmatched. Germline values: CDR1 SEHNR, CDR2 FQNEAQ (reference sequence). Together with reference TRBV7-9 and TRBJ1-1, the CDR3 gives the full variable domain: DTGVSQNPRHKITKRGQNVTFRCDPISEHNRLYWYRQTLGQGPEFLTYFQNEAQLEKSRLLSDRFSAERPKGSFSTLEIQRTEQGDSAMYLCASRGQGSEAFFGQGTRLTVV.

V is TRBV4-3 and J is TRBJ2-7; no firm D call. This CDR3 region has 16 residues. Germline-derived CDR1 and CDR2 are LGHNA and YSLEER. The V end lost 2 bases, the J end lost 6 bases, and 20 bases lay between the germline ends. CDR3 bases: TGCGCCAGCAGCCAAACTGCCCGGGTGAACTCTCCCGAGCAGTACTTC. Protein product: CASSQTARVNSPEQYF.

The chain is built from TRBV15 and TRBJ2-7; 9 bases fit TRBD2. V gave up 1 base and J gave up 4 bases; unmatched junction bases: 8. The CDR3 runs 16 residues. The germline CDR1 and CDR2 sequences are LNHNV and YYDKDF (reference sequence). CDR3 sequence: CATSRAGGRAGYEQYF. CDR3 sequence (DNA): TGTGCCACCAGCAGAGCTGGCGGGAGGGCCGGTTACGAGCAGTACTTC.

This clonotype was counted between two and nine times. The chain couples TRBV29-1 to TRBJ1-1; 7 nucleotides match TRBD1. The junction had 8 bases not matched to a gene; V was cut back by 6 bases and J by 7 bases. The germline V gene has CDR1 SQVTM and CDR2 ANQGSEA. CDR3 size: 12 residues. CDR3 in amino acids: CSVPTGRGEAFF. CDR3 DNA sequence: TGCAGCGTCCCGACAGGGAGAGGTGAAGCTTTCTTT.